This entry concerns a single T cell receptor (beta chain). These data originate in a study of blood T cell repertoires in COVID-19. Profiled with immunoSEQ multiplex PCR; TCRdb holds only in-frame clones, not every one. The table includes 350,000 or so clones, approximately 90% detected once. Germline assignment: CDR1 MGHDK and CDR2 SYGVNS. There are 15 residues in the CDR3. Trimming removed 0 bases at V and 3 bases at J, with 11 bases between. The chain recombines TRBV25-1 with TRBJ1-2, with D uncertain. Sequencing was performed on peripheral blood. The sequence came from a woman aged 30 to 39 with COVID-19, enrolled during active disease. CDR3 sequence: CASSEYRQVYYGYTF. The DNA for the CDR3 is TGTGCCAGCAGTGAATATCGCCAGGTCTACTATGGCTACACCTTC.